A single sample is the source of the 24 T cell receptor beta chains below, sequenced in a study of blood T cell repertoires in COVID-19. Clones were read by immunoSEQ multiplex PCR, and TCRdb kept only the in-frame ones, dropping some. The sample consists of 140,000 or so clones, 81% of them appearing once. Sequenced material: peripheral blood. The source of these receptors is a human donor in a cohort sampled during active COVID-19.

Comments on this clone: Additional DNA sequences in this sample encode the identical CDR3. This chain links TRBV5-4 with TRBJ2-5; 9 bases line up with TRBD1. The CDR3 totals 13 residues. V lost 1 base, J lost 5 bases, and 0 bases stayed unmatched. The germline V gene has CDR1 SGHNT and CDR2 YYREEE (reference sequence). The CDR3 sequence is CASSLTGGETQYF. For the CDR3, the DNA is TGTGCCAGCAGCTTGACAGGGGGCGAGACCCAGTACTTC.

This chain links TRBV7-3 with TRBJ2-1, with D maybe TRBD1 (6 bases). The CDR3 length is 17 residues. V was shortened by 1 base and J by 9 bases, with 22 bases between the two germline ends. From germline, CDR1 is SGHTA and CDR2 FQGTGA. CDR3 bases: TGTGCCAGCAGCTTAAACCGTCCGGGCCAGGGGCGAGGTGAGCAGTTCTTC. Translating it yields CASSLNRPGQGRGEQFF.

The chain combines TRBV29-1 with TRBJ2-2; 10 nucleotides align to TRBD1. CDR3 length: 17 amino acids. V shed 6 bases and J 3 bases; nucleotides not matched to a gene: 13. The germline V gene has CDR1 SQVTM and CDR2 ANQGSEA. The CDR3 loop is CSVYPPGQGSDTGELFF. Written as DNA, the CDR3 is TGCAGCGTGTACCCGCCGGGACAGGGGTCGGACACCGGGGAGCTGTTTTTT.

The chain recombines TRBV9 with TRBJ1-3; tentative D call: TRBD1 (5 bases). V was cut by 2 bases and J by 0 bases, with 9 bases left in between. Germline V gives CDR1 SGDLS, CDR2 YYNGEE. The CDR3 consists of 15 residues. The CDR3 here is CASSVLDNSGNTIYF. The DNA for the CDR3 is TGTGCCAGCAGCGTTCTGGACAACTCTGGAAACACCATATATTTT.

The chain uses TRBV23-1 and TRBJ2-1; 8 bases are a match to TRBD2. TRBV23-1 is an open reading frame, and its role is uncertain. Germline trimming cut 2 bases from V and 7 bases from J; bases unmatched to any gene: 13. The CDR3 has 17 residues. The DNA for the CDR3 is TGCGCCAGCAGTCAAGGCTTCAAGCGGGAGCCGGGGAATGAGCAGTTCTTC. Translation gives CASSQGFKREPGNEQFF.

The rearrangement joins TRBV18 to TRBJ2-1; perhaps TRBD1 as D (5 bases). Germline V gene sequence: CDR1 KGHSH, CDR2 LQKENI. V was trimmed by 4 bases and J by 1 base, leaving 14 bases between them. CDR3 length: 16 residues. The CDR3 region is CASSLEQDPSYNEQFF. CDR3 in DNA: TGTGCCAGCTCACTAGAACAGGACCCGTCCTACAATGAGCAGTTCTTC. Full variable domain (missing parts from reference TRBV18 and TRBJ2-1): NAGVMQNPRHLVRRRGQEARLRCSPMKGHSHVYWYRQLPEEGLKFMVYLQKENIIDESGMPKERFSAEFPKEGPSILRIQQVVRGDSAAYFCASSLEQDPSYNEQFFGPGTRLTVL.

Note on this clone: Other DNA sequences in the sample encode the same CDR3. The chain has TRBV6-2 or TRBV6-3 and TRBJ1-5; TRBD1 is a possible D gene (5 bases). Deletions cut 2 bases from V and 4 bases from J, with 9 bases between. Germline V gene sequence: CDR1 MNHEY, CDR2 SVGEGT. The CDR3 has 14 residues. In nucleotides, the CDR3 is TGTGCCAGCAGTTACAGGGGATCTAATCAGCCCCAGCATTTT. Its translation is CASSYRGSNQPQHF.

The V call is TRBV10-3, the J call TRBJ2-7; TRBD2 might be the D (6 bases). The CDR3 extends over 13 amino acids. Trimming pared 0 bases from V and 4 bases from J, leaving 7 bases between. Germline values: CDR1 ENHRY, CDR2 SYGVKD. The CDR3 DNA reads TGTGCCATCAGTGAGTCGGGGGGTTACGAGCAGTACTTC. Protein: CAISESGGYEQYF.

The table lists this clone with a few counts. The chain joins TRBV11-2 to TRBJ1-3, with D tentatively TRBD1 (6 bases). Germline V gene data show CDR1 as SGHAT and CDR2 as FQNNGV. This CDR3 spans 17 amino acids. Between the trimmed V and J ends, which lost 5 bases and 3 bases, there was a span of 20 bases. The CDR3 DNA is TGTGCCAGCAGCCGCCTTAGGGTCCGGACAGTTGGAAACACCATATATTTT. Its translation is CASSRLRVRTVGNTIYF.

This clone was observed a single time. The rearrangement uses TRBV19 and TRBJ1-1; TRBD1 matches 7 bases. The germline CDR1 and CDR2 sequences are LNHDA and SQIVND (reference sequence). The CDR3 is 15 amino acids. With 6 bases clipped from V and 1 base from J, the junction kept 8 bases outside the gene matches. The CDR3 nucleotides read TGTGCCAGTAGACTTGGGACAGTAAAGAACACTGAAGCTTTCTTT. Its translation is CASRLGTVKNTEAFF.

This CDR3 is CASRAGAIQPQHF. The CDR3 DNA sequence: TGTGCCAGCAGGGCAGGGGCGATTCAGCCCCAGCATTTT. The chain employs TRBV2 and TRBJ1-5; possible D gene TRBD1, 6 bases. The CDR3 runs 13 residues. CDR1 and CDR2 from the germline V gene are SNHLY and FYNNEI. V was pared by 6 bases and J by 6 bases, with 12 bases between.

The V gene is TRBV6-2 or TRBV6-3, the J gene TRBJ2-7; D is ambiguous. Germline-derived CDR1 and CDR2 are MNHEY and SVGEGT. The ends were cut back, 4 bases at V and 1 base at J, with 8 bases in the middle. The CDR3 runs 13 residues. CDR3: CASSLSLSYEQYF. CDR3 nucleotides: TGTGCCAGCAGTTTGAGTTTGTCCTACGAGCAGTACTTC.

CDR3 bases: TGCGCCAGCAGCTTAACCCTAGCGGGAGGGCCGAATGAGCAGTTCTTC. Its protein is CASSLTLAGGPNEQFF. This chain connects TRBV5-1 to TRBJ2-1; 12 positions match TRBD2. Germline V CDR1 and CDR2: SGHRS, YFSETQ. Germline trimming cut 2 bases from V and 7 bases from J; bases unmatched to any gene: 7. The CDR3 contains 16 residues.

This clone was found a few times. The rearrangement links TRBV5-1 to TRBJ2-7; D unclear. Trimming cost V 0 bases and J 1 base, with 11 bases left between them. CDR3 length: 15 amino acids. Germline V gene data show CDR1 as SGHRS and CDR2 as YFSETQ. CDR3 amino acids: CASSLELGTSYEQYF. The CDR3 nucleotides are TGCGCCAGCAGCTTGGAGCTAGGCACGTCCTACGAGCAGTACTTC.

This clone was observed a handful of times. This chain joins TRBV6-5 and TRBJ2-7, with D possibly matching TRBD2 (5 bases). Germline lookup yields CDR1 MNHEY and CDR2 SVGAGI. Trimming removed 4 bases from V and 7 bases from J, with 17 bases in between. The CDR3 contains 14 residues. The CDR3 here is CASSLHHGVGEQYF. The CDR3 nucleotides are TGTGCCAGCAGTTTACACCACGGGGTCGGTGAGCAGTACTTC.

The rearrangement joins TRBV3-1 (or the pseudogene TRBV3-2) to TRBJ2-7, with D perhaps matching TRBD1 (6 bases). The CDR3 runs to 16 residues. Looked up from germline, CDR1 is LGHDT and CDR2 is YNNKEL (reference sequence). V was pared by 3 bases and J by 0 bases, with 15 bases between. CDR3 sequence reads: CASSHVTGTFSYEQYF. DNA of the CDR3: TGTGCCAGCAGCCATGTCACCGGGACATTCTCCTACGAGCAGTACTTC.

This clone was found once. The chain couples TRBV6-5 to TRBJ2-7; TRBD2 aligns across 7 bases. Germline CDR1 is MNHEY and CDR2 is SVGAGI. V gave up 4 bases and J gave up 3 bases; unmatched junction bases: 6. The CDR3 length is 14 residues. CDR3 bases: TGTGCCAGCAGTTTTTCGGCGGGAGTCTACGAGCAGTACTTC. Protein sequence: CASSFSAGVYEQYF.

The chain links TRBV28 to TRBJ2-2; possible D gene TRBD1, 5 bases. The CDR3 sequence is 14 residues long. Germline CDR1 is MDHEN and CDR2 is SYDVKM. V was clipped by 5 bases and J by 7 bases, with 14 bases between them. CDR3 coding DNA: TGTGCCAGCAGTCCCCAGGGTAGGGGCGGGGAGCTGTTTTTT. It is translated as CASSPQGRGGELFF.

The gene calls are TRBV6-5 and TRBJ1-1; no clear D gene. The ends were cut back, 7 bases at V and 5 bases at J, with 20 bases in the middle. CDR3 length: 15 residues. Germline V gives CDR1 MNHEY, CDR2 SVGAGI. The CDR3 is CASIPPGGGRTEAFF. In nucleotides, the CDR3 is TGTGCCAGCATCCCCCCGGGAGGTGGAAGGACTGAAGCTTTCTTT.

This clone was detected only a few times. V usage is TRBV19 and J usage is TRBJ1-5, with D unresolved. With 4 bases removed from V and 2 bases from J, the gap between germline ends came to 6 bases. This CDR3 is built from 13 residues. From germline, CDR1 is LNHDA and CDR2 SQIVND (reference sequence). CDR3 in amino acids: CASSKERNQPQHF. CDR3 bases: TGTGCCAGTAGTAAGGAGCGCAATCAGCCCCAGCATTTT.

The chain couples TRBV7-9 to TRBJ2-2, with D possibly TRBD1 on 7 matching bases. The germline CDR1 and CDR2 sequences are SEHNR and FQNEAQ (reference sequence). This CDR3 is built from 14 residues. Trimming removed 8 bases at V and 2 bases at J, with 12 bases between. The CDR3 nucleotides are TGTGCCAGCGGAGGGACAGAAAACACCGGGGAGCTGTTTTTT. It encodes CASGGTENTGELFF.

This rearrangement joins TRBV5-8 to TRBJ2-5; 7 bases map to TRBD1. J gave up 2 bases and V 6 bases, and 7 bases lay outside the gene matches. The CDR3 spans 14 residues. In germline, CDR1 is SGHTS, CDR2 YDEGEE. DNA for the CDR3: TGTGCCAGCATCAGCGGACAGGTGCAAGAGACCCAGTACTTC. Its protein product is CASISGQVQETQYF. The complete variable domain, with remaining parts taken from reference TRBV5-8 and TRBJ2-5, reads EAGVTQSPTHLIKTRGQQATLRCSPISGHTSVYWYQQALGLGLQFLLWYDEGEERNRGNFPPRFSGRQFPNYSSELNVNALELEDSALYLCASISGQVQETQYFGPGTRLLVL.

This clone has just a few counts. The CDR3 nucleotides are TGTGCCAGCTCATTCACGACAGGGGCTAACTATGGCTACACCTTC. Protein: CASSFTTGANYGYTF. The J gene is TRBJ1-2, the V gene TRBV18, with TRBD1 identical over 8 bases. From germline, CDR1 is KGHSH and CDR2 LQKENI. This CDR3 is 15 amino acids long. Germline trimming cut 5 bases from V and 0 bases from J; bases unmatched to any gene: 5.

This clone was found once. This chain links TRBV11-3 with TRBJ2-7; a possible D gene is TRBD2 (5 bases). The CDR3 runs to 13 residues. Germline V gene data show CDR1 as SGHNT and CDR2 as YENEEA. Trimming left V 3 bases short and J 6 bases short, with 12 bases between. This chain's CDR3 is CASSFTTRGEQYF. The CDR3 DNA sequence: TGTGCCAGCAGCTTCACCACTAGAGGCGAGCAGTACTTC.